These T cell receptor beta chains were read from a single sample in a study of technical replicates of blood from a few donors. This table comes from immunoSEQ multiplex PCR, and its TCRdb copy is limited to in-frame clones, with some not included. In the table there are tens of thousands of clones, around 92% of which are singletons. Sequencing was performed on T cells isolated from PBMCs. These receptors all come from a human donor in good health. CDR3s include the opening cysteine and the closing phenylalanine or tryptophan. Fields, in order: clone size, V gene, J gene, D gene, CDR3 protein, CDR3 DNA. The D gene is left open where the match is weak. Expanded clones are given a class, and other clones once, few, many or no size at all.

size: NA
V: TRBV30
J: TRBJ2-7
D: TRBD1
CDR3: CAWSVAQGPYEQYF
DNA: TGTGCCTGGAGTGTGGCACAGGGGCCCTACGAGCAGTACTTC

size: NA
V: TRBV4-2
J: TRBJ1-1
D: TRBD1
CDR3: CASSTTQGVSFF
DNA: TGTGCCAGCAGTACTACGCAGGGGGTTTCTTTCTTT

size: NA
V: TRBV2
J: TRBJ2-7
D: TRBD2
CDR3: CATSQIAGGYEQYF
DNA: TGTGCCACCTCTCAAATAGCGGGAGGGTACGAGCAGTACTTC

size: NA
V: TRBV19
J: TRBJ2-1
D: NA
CDR3: CASSKVREWNEQFF
DNA: TGTGCCAGTAGTAAAGTTAGGGAGTGGAATGAGCAGTTCTTC

size: once
V: TRBV4-1
J: TRBJ1-1
D: NA
CDR3: CASSQEVQGRTEAFF
DNA: TGCGCCAGCAGCCAAGAGGTACAGGGAAGGACTGAAGCTTTCTTT

size: NA
V: TRBV11-2
J: TRBJ2-2
D: NA
CDR3: CASSLGSYLTGELFF
DNA: TGTGCCAGCAGCCTCGGGTCCTACCTTACCGGGGAGCTGTTTTTT

size: NA
V: TRBV9
J: TRBJ1-1
D: TRBD1
CDR3: CASSAPGQGMNTEAFF
DNA: TGTGCCAGCAGCGCCCCGGGACAGGGGATGAACACTGAAGCTTTCTTT

size: NA
V: TRBV19
J: TRBJ2-1
D: TRBD2
CDR3: CASSIFPPLAGLYNEQFF
DNA: TGTGCCAGTAGTATTTTTCCCCCCCTAGCGGGATTGTACAATGAGCAGTTCTTC

size: NA
V: TRBV27
J: TRBJ1-4
D: TRBD1
CDR3: CASRKQGASEKLFF
DNA: TGTGCCAGCAGAAAACAGGGGGCTTCTGAAAAACTGTTTTTT

size: NA
V: TRBV29-1
J: TRBJ2-1
D: TRBD2
CDR3: CSVEGSGRRGAYNEQFF
DNA: TGCAGCGTTGAAGGGAGCGGGAGAAGGGGGGCCTACAATGAGCAGTTCTTC

size: NA
V: TRBV18
J: TRBJ1-3
D: NA
CDR3: CASSPGISGNTIYF
DNA: TGTGCCAGCTCACCGGGCATCTCTGGAAACACCATATATTTT

size: NA
V: TRBV5-1
J: TRBJ2-7
D: NA
CDR3: CASSLTSNYEQYF
DNA: TGCGCCAGCAGCCTTACTAGTAACTACGAGCAGTACTTC

size: NA
V: TRBV27
J: TRBJ2-7
D: TRBD1
CDR3: CASSTDRVSVYEQYF
DNA: TGTGCCAGCAGTACTGACAGGGTCAGCGTATACGAGCAGTACTTC

size: NA
V: TRBV30
J: TRBJ2-2
D: NA
CDR3: CAWSPGYPGELFF
DNA: TGTGCCTGGAGTCCAGGGTACCCCGGGGAGCTGTTTTTT

size: NA
V: TRBV6-5
J: TRBJ1-4
D: NA
CDR3: CASSHQTAHNEKLFF
DNA: TGTGCCAGCAGCCACCAGACAGCACATAATGAAAAACTGTTTTTT

size: NA
V: TRBV28
J: TRBJ2-3
D: TRBD2
CDR3: CASSTLALGTDTQYF
DNA: TGTGCCAGCAGTACACTAGCGCTGGGGACAGATACGCAGTATTTT

size: NA
V: TRBV27
J: TRBJ1-1
D: TRBD1
CDR3: CASSLFFGGQQGAYTEAFF
DNA: TGTGCCAGCAGTTTATTTTTCGGGGGACAACAGGGGGCCTACACTGAAGCTTTCTTT

size: NA
V: TRBV6-5
J: TRBJ1-5
D: NA
CDR3: CASRRRNQPQHF
DNA: TGTGCCAGCAGGCGGCGGAATCAGCCCCAGCATTTT

size: few
V: TRBV2
J: TRBJ1-2
D: TRBD1
CDR3: CASSADRVYGYTF
DNA: TGTGCCAGCAGTGCGGACAGGGTCTATGGCTACACCTTC

size: NA
V: TRBV1
J: TRBJ1-2
D: NA
CDR3: CTRLGTGPNYGYTF
DNA: TGCACCAGACTAGGGACAGGGCCCAACTATGGCTACACCTTC

size: NA
V: TRBV10-3
J: TRBJ2-7
D: TRBD2
CDR3: CAISELGGVYEQYF
DNA: TGTGCCATCAGTGAACTGGGGGGGGTTTACGAGCAGTACTTC

size: NA
V: TRBV6-1
J: TRBJ2-1
D: NA
CDR3: CASSGGLDEQFF
DNA: TGTGCCAGCAGCGGGGGTTTGGATGAGCAGTTCTTC

size: NA
V: TRBV28
J: TRBJ2-6
D: NA
CDR3: CASTGLSGANVLTF
DNA: TGTGCCAGTACAGGGTTATCTGGGGCCAACGTCCTGACTTTC

size: NA
V: TRBV27
J: TRBJ2-1
D: TRBD1
CDR3: CASSTPGGSYNEQFF
DNA: TGTGCCAGCAGTACCCCAGGGGGATCCTACAATGAGCAGTTCTTC

size: NA
V: TRBV28
J: TRBJ2-7
D: NA
CDR3: CASSFRENYEQYF
DNA: TGTGCCAGCAGTTTTCGGGAGAATTACGAGCAGTACTTC

size: once
V: TRBV6-5
J: TRBJ1-1
D: TRBD1
CDR3: CASSYSRTGEAFF
DNA: TGTGCCAGCAGTTACTCCAGGACAGGTGAAGCTTTCTTT